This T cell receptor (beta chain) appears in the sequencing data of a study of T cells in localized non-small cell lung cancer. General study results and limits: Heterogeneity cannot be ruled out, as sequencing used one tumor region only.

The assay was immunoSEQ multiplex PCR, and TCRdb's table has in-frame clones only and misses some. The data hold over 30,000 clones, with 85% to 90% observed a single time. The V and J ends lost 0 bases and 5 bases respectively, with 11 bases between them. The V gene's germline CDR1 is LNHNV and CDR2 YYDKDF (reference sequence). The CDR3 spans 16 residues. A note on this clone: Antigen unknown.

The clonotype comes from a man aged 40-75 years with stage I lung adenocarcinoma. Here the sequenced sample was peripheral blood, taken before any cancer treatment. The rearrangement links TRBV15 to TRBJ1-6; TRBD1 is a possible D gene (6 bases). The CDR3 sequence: CATSRETGLNNSPLHF. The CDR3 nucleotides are TGTGCCACCAGCAGAGAAACAGGGTTGAATAATTCACCCCTCCACTTT.